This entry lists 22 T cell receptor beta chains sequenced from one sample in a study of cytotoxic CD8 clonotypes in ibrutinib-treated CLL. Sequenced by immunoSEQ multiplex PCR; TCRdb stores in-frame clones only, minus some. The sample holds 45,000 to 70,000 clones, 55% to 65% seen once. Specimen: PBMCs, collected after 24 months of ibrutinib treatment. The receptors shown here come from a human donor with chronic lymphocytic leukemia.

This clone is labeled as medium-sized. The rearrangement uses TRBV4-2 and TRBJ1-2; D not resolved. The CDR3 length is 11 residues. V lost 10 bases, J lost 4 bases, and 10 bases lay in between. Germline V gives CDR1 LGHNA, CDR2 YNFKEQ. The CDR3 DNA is TGTGCCACCTTGGGCTTCTATGGCTACACCTTC. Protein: CATLGFYGYTF.

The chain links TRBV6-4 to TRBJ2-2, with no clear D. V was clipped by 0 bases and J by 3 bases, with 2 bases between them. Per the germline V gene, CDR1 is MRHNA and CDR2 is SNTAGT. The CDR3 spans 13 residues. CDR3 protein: CASSDSYTGELFF. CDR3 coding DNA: TGTGCCAGCAGTGACTCTTACACCGGGGAGCTGTTTTTT.

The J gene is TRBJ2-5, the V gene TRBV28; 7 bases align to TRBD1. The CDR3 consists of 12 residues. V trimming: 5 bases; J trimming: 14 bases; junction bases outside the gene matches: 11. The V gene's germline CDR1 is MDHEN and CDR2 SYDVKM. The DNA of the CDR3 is TGTGCCAGCAGTCTCTCCCGGGACAGCCCCTACTTC. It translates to CASSLSRDSPYF.

As DNA, the CDR3 is TGTGCCAGCAGGAAGAACTATGGCTACACCTTC. Encoded protein: CASRKNYGYTF. V usage is TRBV6-5 and J usage is TRBJ1-2; D not resolved. Deletions cut 6 bases from V and 2 bases from J, with 4 bases between. The CDR3 runs 11 residues. The germline gives CDR1 MNHEY, CDR2 SVGAGI.

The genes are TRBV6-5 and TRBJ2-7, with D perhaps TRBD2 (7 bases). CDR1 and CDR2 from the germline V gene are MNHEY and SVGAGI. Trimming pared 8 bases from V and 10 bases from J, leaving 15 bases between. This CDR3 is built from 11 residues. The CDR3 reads CASGEGGVQYV. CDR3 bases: TGTGCCAGCGGGGAGGGGGGTGTTCAGTACGTC.

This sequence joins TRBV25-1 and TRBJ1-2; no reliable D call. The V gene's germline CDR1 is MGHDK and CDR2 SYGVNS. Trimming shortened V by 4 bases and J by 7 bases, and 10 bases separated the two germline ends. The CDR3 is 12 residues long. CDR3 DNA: TGTGCCAGCAGTGTTAGAGGCCCTGGCTACACCTTC. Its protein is CASSVRGPGYTF.

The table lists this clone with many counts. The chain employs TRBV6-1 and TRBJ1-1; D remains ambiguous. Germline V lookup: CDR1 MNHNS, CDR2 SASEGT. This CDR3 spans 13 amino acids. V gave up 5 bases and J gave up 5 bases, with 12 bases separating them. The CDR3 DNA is TGTGCCAGCAGTCTTTTAACGGGAACTGAAGCTTTCTTT. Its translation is CASSLLTGTEAFF.

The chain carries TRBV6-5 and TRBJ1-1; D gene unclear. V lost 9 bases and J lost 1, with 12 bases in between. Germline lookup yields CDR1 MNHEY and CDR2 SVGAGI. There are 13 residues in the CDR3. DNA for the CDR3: TGTGCCAGAACCCCGGTAGAGAACACTGAAGCTTTCTTT. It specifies CARTPVENTEAFF.

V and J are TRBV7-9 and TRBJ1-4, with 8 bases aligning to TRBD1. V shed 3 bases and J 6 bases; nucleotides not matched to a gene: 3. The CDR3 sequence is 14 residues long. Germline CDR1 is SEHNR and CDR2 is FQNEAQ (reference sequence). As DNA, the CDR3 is TGTGCCAGCAGCTTGTGGACAGGGCATGAAAAACTGTTTTTT. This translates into CASSLWTGHEKLFF.

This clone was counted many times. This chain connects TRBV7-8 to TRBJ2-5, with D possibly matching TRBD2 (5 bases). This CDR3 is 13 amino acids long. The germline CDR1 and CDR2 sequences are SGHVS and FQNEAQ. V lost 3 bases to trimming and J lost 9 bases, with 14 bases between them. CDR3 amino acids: CASSFLFDYSQYF. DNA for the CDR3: TGTGCCAGCAGCTTTCTCTTCGACTACTCCCAGTACTTC.

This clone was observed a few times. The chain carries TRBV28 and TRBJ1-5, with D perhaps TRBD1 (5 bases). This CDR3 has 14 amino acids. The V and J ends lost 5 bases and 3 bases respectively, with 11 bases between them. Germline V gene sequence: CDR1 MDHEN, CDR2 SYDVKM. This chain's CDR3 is CASSKGRNNQPQHF. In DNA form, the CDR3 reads TGTGCCAGCAGTAAGGGACGGAACAATCAGCCCCAGCATTTT.

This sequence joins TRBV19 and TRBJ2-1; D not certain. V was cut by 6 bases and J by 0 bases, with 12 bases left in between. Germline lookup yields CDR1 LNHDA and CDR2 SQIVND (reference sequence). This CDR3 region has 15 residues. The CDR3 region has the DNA TGTGCCAGTAGCTTCTCTGCCGACTCCTACAATGAGCAGTTCTTC. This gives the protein CASSFSADSYNEQFF.

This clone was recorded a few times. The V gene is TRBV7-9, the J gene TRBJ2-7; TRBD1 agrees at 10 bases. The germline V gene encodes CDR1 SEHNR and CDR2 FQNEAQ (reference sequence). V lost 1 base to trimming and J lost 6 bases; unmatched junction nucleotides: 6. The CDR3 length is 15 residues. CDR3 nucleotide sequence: TGTGCCAGCAGCTTAGTGGGGACAGGGGATGGCGAGCAGTACTTC. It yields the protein CASSLVGTGDGEQYF.

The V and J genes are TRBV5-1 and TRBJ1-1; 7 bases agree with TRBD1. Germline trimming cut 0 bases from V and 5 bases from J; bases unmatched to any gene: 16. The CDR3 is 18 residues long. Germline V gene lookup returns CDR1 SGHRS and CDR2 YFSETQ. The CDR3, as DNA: TGCGCCAGCAGCTTGGATTTAATCGAGGGGGCGCCGGGGACTGAAGCTTTCTTT. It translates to CASSLDLIEGAPGTEAFF.

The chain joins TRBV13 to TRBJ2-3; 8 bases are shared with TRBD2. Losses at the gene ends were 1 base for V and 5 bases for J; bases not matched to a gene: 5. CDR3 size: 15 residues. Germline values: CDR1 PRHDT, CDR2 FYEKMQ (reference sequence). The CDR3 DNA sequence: TGTGCCAGCAGCTTAGCGGGAGGGCCTGTAGATACGCAGTATTTT. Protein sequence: CASSLAGGPVDTQYF.

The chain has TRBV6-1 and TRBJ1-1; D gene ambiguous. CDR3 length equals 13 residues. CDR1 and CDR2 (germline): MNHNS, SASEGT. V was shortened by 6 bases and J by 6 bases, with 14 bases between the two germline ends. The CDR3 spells CASRAGLHAEAFF. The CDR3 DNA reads TGTGCCAGCAGGGCGGGCCTTCATGCTGAAGCTTTCTTT.

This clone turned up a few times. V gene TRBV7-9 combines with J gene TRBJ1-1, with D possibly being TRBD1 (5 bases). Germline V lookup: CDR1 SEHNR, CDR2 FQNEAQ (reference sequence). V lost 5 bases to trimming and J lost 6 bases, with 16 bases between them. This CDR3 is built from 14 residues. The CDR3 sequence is CASSSRVGQPEAFF. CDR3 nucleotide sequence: TGTGCCAGCAGCAGCCGAGTGGGGCAGCCTGAAGCTTTCTTT.

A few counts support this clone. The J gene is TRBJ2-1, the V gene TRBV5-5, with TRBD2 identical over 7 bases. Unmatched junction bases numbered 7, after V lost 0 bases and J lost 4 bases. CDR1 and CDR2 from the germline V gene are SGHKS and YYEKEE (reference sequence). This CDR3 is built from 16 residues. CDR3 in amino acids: CASSLASGKTYNEQFF. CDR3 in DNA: TGTGCCAGCAGCTTGGCCAGCGGGAAGACTTACAATGAGCAGTTCTTC.

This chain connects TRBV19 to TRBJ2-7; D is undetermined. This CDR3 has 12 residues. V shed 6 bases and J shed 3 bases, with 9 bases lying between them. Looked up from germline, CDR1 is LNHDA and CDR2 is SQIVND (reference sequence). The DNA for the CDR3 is TGTGCCAGTAGCGGAGCTTTCTACGAGCAGTACTTC. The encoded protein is CASSGAFYEQYF.

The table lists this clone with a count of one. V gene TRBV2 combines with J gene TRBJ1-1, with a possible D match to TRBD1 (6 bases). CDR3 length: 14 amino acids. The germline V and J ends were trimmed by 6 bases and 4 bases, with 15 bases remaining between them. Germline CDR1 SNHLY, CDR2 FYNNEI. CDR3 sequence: CASSGQIFSTEAFF. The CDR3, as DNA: TGTGCCAGCAGCGGACAGATATTTTCCACTGAAGCTTTCTTT.

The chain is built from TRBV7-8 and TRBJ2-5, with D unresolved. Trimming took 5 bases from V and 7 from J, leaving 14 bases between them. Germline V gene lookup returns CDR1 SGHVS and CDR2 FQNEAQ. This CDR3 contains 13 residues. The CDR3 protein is CASSPVVDGTQYF. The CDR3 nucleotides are TGTGCCAGCAGCCCCGTGGTGGACGGGACCCAGTACTTC.

This CDR3 reads CASSLGLAGVQETQYF. The CDR3 bases are TGTGCCAGCAGTTTGGGTCTAGCGGGTGTCCAAGAGACCCAGTACTTC. The V and J genes are TRBV28 and TRBJ2-5, with 8 bases that match TRBD2. CDR1 and CDR2 from the germline V gene are MDHEN and SYDVKM. V was clipped by 3 bases and J by 1 base; unmatched bases: 7. The CDR3 has 16 amino acids.